The 17 T cell receptor beta chains reported below all come from one sample, sequenced in a study of cytomegalovirus exposure and HLA in healthy donors. A multiplex PCR was run with 60 Vbeta primers and 13 Jbeta primers. Assay used: immunoSEQ multiplex PCR; TCRdb lists only in-frame clones, some missing. Counted here are 180,000 or so clones, over 75% occurring once; the ten biggest clones make up approximately 8.5%. Sequences were obtained from PBMCs. The receptors stem from a man aged 18 to 30 in good health and CMV-seropositive.

This chain links TRBV5-1 with TRBJ2-3; 10 bases align to TRBD2. Germline V gene lookup returns CDR1 SGHRS and CDR2 YFSETQ. The CDR3 is 14 amino acids. Trimming took 4 bases from V and 8 from J; bases not matched to a gene: 7. The CDR3 DNA reads as TGCGCCAGCAGCATCTCCGGGACTAGCGCTACGCAGTATTTT. Translation gives CASSISGTSATQYF.

The chain joins TRBV5-1 to TRBJ2-1; 10 positions match TRBD1. V was pared by 3 bases and J by 9 bases, with 6 bases of the junction left unmatched. Germline CDR1 and CDR2: SGHRS and YFSETQ. This CDR3 is 14 amino acids long. The CDR3 sequence is CASSYRDRGGEQFF. DNA for the CDR3: TGCGCCAGCAGCTACCGGGACAGGGGCGGTGAGCAGTTCTTC.

The J gene is TRBJ2-7, the V gene TRBV5-1, with D tentatively TRBD2 (5 bases). The V and J ends lost 6 bases and 1 base respectively, with 11 bases between them. The CDR3 has 13 residues. CDR1 is SGHRS, CDR2 YFSETQ, per germline. CDR3 sequence reads: CASTEGASYEQYF. The CDR3 DNA reads TGCGCCAGCACCGAGGGAGCATCCTACGAGCAGTACTTC.

The CDR3 sequence: CASSPGTPYNEQFF. The CDR3, as DNA: TGTGCCAGCTCACCTGGGACACCCTACAATGAGCAGTTCTTC. The V call is TRBV18, the J call TRBJ2-1; tentative D call: TRBD1 (6 bases). The germline CDR1 and CDR2 sequences are KGHSH and LQKENI. CDR3 length: 14 residues. The germline V and J ends were trimmed by 3 bases and 2 bases, with 8 bases remaining between them.

The CDR3 nucleotides are TGTGCCAGCAGTGATACTAGCGGGGGGCCCGAGCAGTACTTC. As protein: CASSDTSGGPEQYF. The rearrangement links TRBV9 to TRBJ2-7; 12 nucleotides agree with TRBD2. The CDR3 consists of 14 residues. Losses at the gene ends were 5 bases for V and 6 bases for J; bases not matched to a gene: 6. Germline V CDR1 and CDR2: SGDLS, YYNGEE. The entire variable domain, with the rest obtained from reference TRBV9 and TRBJ2-7, is as follows: DSGVTQTPKHLITATGQRVTLRCSPRSGDLSVYWYQQSLDQGLQFLIQYYNGEERAKGNILERFSAQQFPDLHSELNLSSLELGDSALYFCASSDTSGGPEQYFGPGTRLTVT.

V is TRBV7-9 and J is TRBJ1-4; 8 bases agree with TRBD1. Losses at the gene ends were 5 bases for V and 7 bases for J; bases not matched to a gene: 9. The germline V gene has CDR1 SEHNR and CDR2 FQNEAQ (reference sequence). The CDR3 is made up of 15 amino acids. CDR3 sequence: CASSRGQGAGEKLFF. The CDR3 bases are TGTGCCAGCAGCCGGGGGCAGGGGGCTGGTGAAAAACTGTTTTTT.

J is TRBJ2-5 and V is TRBV7-3; 8 positions match TRBD1. CDR3 length: 14 residues. CDR1 SGHTA and CDR2 FQGTGA come from the germline V gene. V gave up 5 bases and J gave up 2 bases; unmatched junction bases: 4. Written as DNA, the CDR3 is TGTGCCAGCAGCCGGACAGGGTTACAAGAGACCCAGTACTTC. Its translation: CASSRTGLQETQYF.

Note on this clone: The junction and the germline gene differ at one end; a read error may be behind it. CDR3 in amino acids: CASSLALSDRGGNQLQHF. The CDR3 DNA follows: TGTGCCAGCAGCCTAGCCCTTTCCGACAGGGGCGGCAATCAGCTCCAGCATTTT. This chain joins TRBV7-9 and TRBJ1-5, with 8 bases fitting TRBD1. There are 18 residues in the CDR3. Germline CDR1 and CDR2: SEHNR and FQNEAQ (reference sequence). Full variable domain (remainder filled in from reference TRBV7-9 and TRBJ1-5): DTGVSQNPRHKITKRGQNVTFRCDPISEHNRLYWYRQTLGQGPEFLTYFQNEAQLEKSRLLSDRFSAERPKGSFSTLEIQRTEQGDSAMYLCASSLALSDRGGNQLQHFGDGTRLSIL.

This sequence joins TRBV6-1 and TRBJ1-6; possible D gene TRBD1, 5 bases. V gave up 4 bases and J gave up 4 bases, with 5 bases separating them. CDR1 is MNHNS and CDR2 is SASEGT in the germline V gene. The CDR3 extends over 13 amino acids. The CDR3 loop is CASSGQYNSPLHF. The CDR3, as DNA: TGTGCCAGCAGTGGACAGTATAATTCACCCCTCCACTTT.

J is TRBJ2-3 and V is TRBV7-3, with D maybe TRBD2 (6 bases). Per the germline V gene, CDR1 is SGHTA and CDR2 is FQGTGA. The V and J ends lost 1 base and 2 bases respectively, with 7 bases between them. This CDR3 spans 14 amino acids. The CDR3: CASSLRGDTDTQYF. The DNA for the CDR3 is TGTGCCAGCAGCTTAAGGGGGGACACAGATACGCAGTATTTT.

The V and J genes are TRBV9 and TRBJ2-5; 7 nucleotides agree with TRBD2. The CDR3 consists of 17 residues. Germline CDR1 and CDR2: SGDLS and YYNGEE. Germline trimming cut 2 bases from V and 4 bases from J; bases unmatched to any gene: 14. The CDR3 nucleotides are TGTGCCAGCAGCGTGGATCCCGGGACTACCCCATCAGAGACCCAGTACTTC. The encoded protein is CASSVDPGTTPSETQYF.

This clone was seen a single time. V gene TRBV5-5 combines with J gene TRBJ2-7; the D gene is possibly TRBD1 (6 bases). The CDR3 covers 15 residues. V dropped 5 bases and J dropped 4 bases, with 19 bases sitting between them. Germline V lookup: CDR1 SGHKS, CDR2 YYEKEE (reference sequence). The CDR3 DNA sequence: TGTGCCAGCAGTTTCACCGGGACATCTTATTACGAGCAGTACTTC. It translates to CASSFTGTSYYEQYF.

This sequence joins TRBV19 and TRBJ1-5; 10 bases match TRBD1. There are 17 residues in the CDR3. CDR1 and CDR2 from the germline V gene are LNHDA and SQIVND (reference sequence). V was clipped by 3 bases and J by 4 bases; unmatched bases: 9. CDR3 nucleotides: TGTGCCAGTAGTATTCTTGGGACAGGGGCAGGGAATCAGCCCCAGCATTTT. Translating gives CASSILGTGAGNQPQHF. The variable domain in full, with the rest retrieved from reference TRBV19 and TRBJ1-5, is DGGITQSPKYLFRKEGQNVTLSCEQNLNHDAMYWYRQDPGQGLRLIYYSQIVNDFQKGDIAEGYSVSREKKESFPLTVTSAQKNPTAFYLCASSILGTGAGNQPQHFGDGTRLSIL.

Only one count was recorded for this clone. V is TRBV7-9 and J is TRBJ2-7, with TRBD1 identical over 10 bases. The CDR3 consists of 13 residues. Germline-derived CDR1 and CDR2 are SEHNR and FQNEAQ (reference sequence). V dropped 8 bases and J dropped 3; count of bases not matched to a gene: 4. The CDR3 DNA is TGTGCCAGCTATGGGACAGGGGTCTACGAGCAGTACTTC. Its protein product is CASYGTGVYEQYF.

The rearrangement links TRBV27 to TRBJ1-2; D may be TRBD1 (5 bases). Trimming removed 2 bases at V and 1 base at J, with 23 bases between. CDR3 length: 19 amino acids. Germline-derived CDR1 and CDR2 are MNHEY and SMNVEV (reference sequence). The CDR3 DNA is TGTGCCAGCAGTTTAAGGGTAAACACACAGGCGCGGGGTAACTATGGCTACACCTTC. Protein sequence: CASSLRVNTQARGNYGYTF.

The chain is built from TRBV11-3 and TRBJ2-3; 9 bases match TRBD2. Germline V CDR1 and CDR2: SGHNT, YENEEA. The V gene end was trimmed by 5 bases and the J gene end by 2 bases; junction bases not matched to a gene: 5. The CDR3 runs 15 residues. The CDR3 region is CASSPAGGYTDTQYF. The CDR3 DNA follows: TGTGCCAGCAGCCCAGCGGGGGGCTACACAGATACGCAGTATTTT.

The chain has TRBV6-1 and TRBJ2-1, with 14 bases aligning to TRBD2. CDR1 and CDR2 (germline): MNHNS, SASEGT. The CDR3 is made up of 15 amino acids. With 6 bases clipped from V and 7 bases from J, the junction kept 5 bases outside the gene matches. Written as DNA, the CDR3 is TGTGCCAGCAGAACCGGGACTAGCGGGGGTAATGAGCAGTTCTTC. The encoded protein is CASRTGTSGGNEQFF.